This T cell receptor (beta chain) was documented in a study of vaccination and CD4 T cells after COVID-19. The Oncomine TCR Beta short-read assay was what sequenced the DNA obtained from cultured CD4+ T cells. TCRdb re-analysed the PCR reads in MiXCR, keeping a single row per CDR3 protein. Seen here are approximately 7,000 distinct CDR3 sequences, around half observed once, and the top ten hold over 15%. This CDR3 comprises 14 residues. Germline CDR1 reads WSHSY; CDR2 reads SAAADI. V shed 8 bases and J shed 1 base, with 13 bases lying between them. Regarding treatment: approximately nine-day PBMC culture with coronavirus spike peptide pools or control peptides (ViraFEST assay). CD4+ T lymphocytes from the unexposed donor were collected before the COVID-19 pandemic (2011-2018). Notes on this clonotype: Its antigen is not known.

The rearrangement links TRBV10-2 to TRBJ2-3; D unclear. The sequence derives from a human donor in good health. The sample comprised CD4+ T cells from blood, cultured in vitro. The CDR3 bases are TGCGCCAGCGGAGATGGGCTCCGCACAGATACGCAGTATTTT. This encodes CASGDGLRTDTQYF.